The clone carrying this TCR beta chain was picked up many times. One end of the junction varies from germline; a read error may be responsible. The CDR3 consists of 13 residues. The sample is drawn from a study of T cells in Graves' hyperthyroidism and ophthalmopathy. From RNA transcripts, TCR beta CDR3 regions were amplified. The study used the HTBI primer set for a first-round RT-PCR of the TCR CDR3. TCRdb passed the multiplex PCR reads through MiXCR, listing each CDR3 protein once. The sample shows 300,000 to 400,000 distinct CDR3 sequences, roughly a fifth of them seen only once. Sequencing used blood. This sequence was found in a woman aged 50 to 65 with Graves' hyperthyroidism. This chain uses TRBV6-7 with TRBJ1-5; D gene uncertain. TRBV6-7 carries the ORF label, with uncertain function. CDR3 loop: CASSLGPNQPQHF. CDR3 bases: TGCGCCAGCAGCTTGGGCCCCAATCAGCCCCAGCATTTT.